This entry lists 9 T cell receptor beta chains sequenced from one sample in a study of CD8+CD57+ T cells in acquired aplastic anemia (dated by TCRdb to between 2017 and 2018). Flow cytometry had shown CD8+CD57+ cell expansion in the patients selected for sequencing. Instrument used: Illumina HiSeq 2000. Genomic DNA served as template for TCR beta VDJ combination and CDR3 sequence profiling. TCRdb ran its own pipeline on the public reads, namely fastp trimming at Q25 and MiXCR clone calling, and kept in-frame beta chains. Records with the same CDR3 protein are collapsed into one entry carrying the most frequent genes and DNA. The sample has under 350,000 distinct CDR3 sequences on record, 56% of them singletons. The top ten clones comprise approximately 1.3% of the sample. Input material: sorted CD4+, CD8+, or CD8+CD57+ T cells (not recorded which) from PBMCs. These TCRs come from a human donor with aplastic anemia.

The chain carries TRBV24-1 and TRBJ2-1; D gene uncertain. Germline V gives CDR1 KGHDR, CDR2 SFDVKD. V gave up 3 bases and J gave up 7 bases, with 12 bases separating them. This CDR3 is 14 amino acids long. This CDR3 reads CATSDEGFRNEQFF. The CDR3 nucleotides read TGTGCCACCAGTGATGAAGGGTTTAGGAATGAGCAGTTCTTC.

As regards this clonotype: At one of its ends the junction is not consistent with the germline gene, which may arise from a read error. The chain is built from TRBV2 and TRBJ2-3, with D perhaps TRBD2 (5 bases). Looked up from germline, CDR1 is SNHLY and CDR2 is FYNNEI. The CDR3 consists of 15 residues. The CDR3 nucleotides read TGTGCTAGCAGTGAAGCGGCCATAAGCACAGATACGCAGTATTTT. Translation gives CASSEAAISTDTQYF.

This clonotype was observed a few times. The rearrangement joins TRBV24-1 to TRBJ2-3; D is unclear. The CDR3 is 14 amino acids. Germline loops: CDR1 KGHDR, CDR2 SFDVKD. Trimming removed 1 base at V and 1 base at J, with 5 bases between. The CDR3 bases are TGTGCCACCAGTGATTTACCACGCACAGATACGCAGTATTTT. It yields the protein CATSDLPRTDTQYF.

The sample holds a few counts of this clonotype. The rearrangement links TRBV10-3 to TRBJ2-7; tentatively, D is TRBD1 (7 bases). CDR3 length: 15 residues. V dropped 7 bases and J dropped 7 bases, with 23 bases sitting between them. Germline-derived CDR1 and CDR2 are ENHRY and SYGVKD. The CDR3 region has the DNA TGTGCCATCACCCCGGTTGGAGGGGGCTTAGGAGAGCAGTACTTC. Translation gives CAITPVGGGLGEQYF.

The V call is TRBV7-9, the J call TRBJ2-7; 9 nucleotides match TRBD2. Trimming removed 5 bases from V and 4 bases from J; junction bases left unmatched: 6. The CDR3 runs to 14 residues. The germline V gene encodes CDR1 SEHNR and CDR2 FQNEAQ (reference sequence). This chain's CDR3 is CASSVASGRYEQYF. Here the CDR3 DNA reads TGTGCCAGCAGCGTCGCGAGCGGGAGGTACGAGCAGTACTTC. Full variable domain (remainder filled in from reference TRBV7-9 and TRBJ2-7): DTGVSQNPRHKITKRGQNVTFRCDPISEHNRLYWYRQTLGQGPEFLTYFQNEAQLEKSRLLSDRFSAERPKGSFSTLEIQRTEQGDSAMYLCASSVASGRYEQYFGPGTRLTVT.

The genes are TRBV7-6 and TRBJ1-6; D gene ambiguous. This CDR3 is 18 amino acids long. Germline V lookup: CDR1 SGHVS, CDR2 FNYEAQ. Trimming took 5 bases from V and 0 from J, leaving 17 bases between them. The CDR3 protein is CASSPRSAESSYNSPLHF. DNA for the CDR3: TGTGCCAGCAGCCCCAGGTCCGCAGAGAGCTCCTATAATTCACCCCTCCACTTT.

This clonotype was detected ten times or more. This rearrangement joins TRBV5-5 to TRBJ2-7; D might be TRBD1 (6 bases). V was trimmed by 4 bases and J by 6 bases, leaving 20 bases between them. The CDR3 totals 15 residues. Germline V gene data show CDR1 as SGHKS and CDR2 as YYEKEE (reference sequence). CDR3 sequence: CASSQQGPLPGEQYF. In DNA form, the CDR3 reads TGTGCCAGCAGCCAACAGGGACCCCTTCCGGGCGAGCAGTACTTC.

This rearrangement joins TRBV9 to TRBJ2-3; TRBD2 matches 11 bases. CDR1 is SGDLS, CDR2 YYNGEE, per germline. The CDR3 is 16 residues long. V gave up 2 bases and J gave up 3 bases; unmatched junction bases: 5. In DNA form, the CDR3 reads TGTGCCAGCAGCGTTGGTAGCGGGGGGGGAACAGATACGCAGTATTTT. Translating it yields CASSVGSGGGTDTQYF.

Ten or more counts support this clonotype. This sequence joins TRBV25-1 and TRBJ2-1, with no clear D. CDR1 is MGHDK, CDR2 SYGVNS, per germline. The length of the CDR3 is 13 residues. Between the trimmed V and J ends, which lost 7 bases and 8 bases, there was a span of 15 bases. CDR3 amino acids: CASTQPLSDEQFF. Written as DNA, the CDR3 is TGTGCCAGCACCCAACCCCTCTCCGATGAGCAGTTCTTC.